Given below is one T cell receptor beta chain in context. Its target is unknown. V was shortened by 0 bases and J by 5 bases, with 13 bases between the two germline ends. The CDR3 contains 15 residues. The germline V gene encodes CDR1 LNHNV and CDR2 YYDKDF (reference sequence). Assay: immunoSEQ multiplex PCR; the TCRdb copy retains only in-frame clones and omits some. The data show 150,000 to 200,000 clones, about 86% seen once. The data originate from a study of cytomegalovirus exposure and HLA in healthy donors. Notes on the study in general: Across donors, most TCRs were seen rarely, yet some public ones were widespread. It was approximately 150 TCR beta chains that were listed as cytomegalovirus-associated.

The specimen was PBMCs. This TCR was recovered from a woman under 40 in good health and CMV-seronegative. The chain links TRBV15 to TRBJ2-5, with D maybe TRBD2 (5 bases). The CDR3: CATSRDPTRRETQYF. The CDR3 DNA is TGTGCCACCAGCAGAGACCCAACTAGGAGGGAGACCCAGTACTTC.